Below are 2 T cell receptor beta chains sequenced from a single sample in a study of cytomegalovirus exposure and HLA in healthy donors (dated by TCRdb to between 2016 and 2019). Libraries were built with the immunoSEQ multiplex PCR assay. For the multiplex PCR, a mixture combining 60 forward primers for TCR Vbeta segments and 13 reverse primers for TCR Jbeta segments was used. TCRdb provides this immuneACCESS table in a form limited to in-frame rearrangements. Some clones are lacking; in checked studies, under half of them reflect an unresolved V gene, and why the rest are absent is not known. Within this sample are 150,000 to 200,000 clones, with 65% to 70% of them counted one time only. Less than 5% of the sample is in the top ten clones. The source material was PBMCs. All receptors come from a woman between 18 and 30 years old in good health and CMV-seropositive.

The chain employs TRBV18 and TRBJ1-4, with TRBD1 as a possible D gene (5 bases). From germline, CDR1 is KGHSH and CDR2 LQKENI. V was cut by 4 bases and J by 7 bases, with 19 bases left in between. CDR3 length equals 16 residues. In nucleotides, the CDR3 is TGTGCCAGCTCACAGCTTCGGGGAGGGGTACTTGAAAAACTGTTTTTT. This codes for CASSQLRGGVLEKLFF. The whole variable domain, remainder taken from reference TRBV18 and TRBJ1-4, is NAGVMQNPRHLVRRRGQEARLRCSPMKGHSHVYWYRQLPEEGLKFMVYLQKENIIDESGMPKERFSAEFPKEGPSILRIQQVVRGDSAAYFCASSQLRGGVLEKLFFGSGTQLSVL.

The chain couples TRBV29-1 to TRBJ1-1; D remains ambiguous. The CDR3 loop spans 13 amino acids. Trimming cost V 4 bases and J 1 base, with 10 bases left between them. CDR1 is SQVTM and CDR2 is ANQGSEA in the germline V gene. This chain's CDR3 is CSVASVKNTEAFF. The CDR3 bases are TGCAGCGTTGCTTCGGTTAAGAACACTGAAGCTTTCTTT.